Sequencing of this T cell receptor (beta chain) was carried out in a study of long-term antiretroviral therapy in people with HIV. As for the study in general: Collection of the earliest samples took place about a decade ahead of the 2015 immediate-ART recommendation. General observations from the study: Following ART, diversity rose but still fell short of transplant donor controls. Blood was collected between about 2004 and 2017, possibly under older ART regimens.

The table lists this clone with a few counts. No antigen is known for it. Cryopreserved PBMC, at roughly 1-10 million per sample, were present before DNA extraction. In germline, CDR1 is MNHEY, CDR2 SMNVEV (reference sequence). Losses at the gene ends were 2 bases for V and 6 bases for J; bases not matched to a gene: 8. This CDR3 comprises 15 residues. Runs used v3.0 of the immunoSEQ assay and were done at survey level. Clones were sequenced by immunoSEQ multiplex PCR, and TCRdb holds only the in-frame ones, with some missing. The sample includes around 21,000 clones, around four fifths of them seen just once.

The sequences come from unsorted PBMCs, collected about 6.1 years after starting antiretroviral therapy. The genes are TRBV27 and TRBJ2-3; 7 positions agree with TRBD2. The TCR sequence derives from a man between 25 and 39 years old with HIV. The DNA of the CDR3 is TGTGCCAGCAGTTTAGTGCGGGAGAGGGTGGATACGCAGTATTTT. Translation: CASSLVRERVDTQYF.